The present TCR beta chain was sequenced within a study of blood T cell repertoires in COVID-19. The data were produced by immunoSEQ multiplex PCR, yet TCRdb's version contains in-frame clones alone and is incomplete. Seen here are approximately 210,000 clones, just under 85% observed once, and the top ten hold 0.95%. The sequenced sample consisted of peripheral blood. The sequence derives from a man aged 55-75 years with COVID-19, enrolled during active disease.

The CDR3 here is CASSYSQGKAYTEAFF. CDR3 sequence (DNA): TGTGCCAGCAGTTACTCACAGGGGAAAGCCTACACTGAAGCTTTCTTT. V gene TRBV6-5 combines with J gene TRBJ1-1, with 7 positions matching TRBD1. Germline assignment: CDR1 MNHEY and CDR2 SVGAGI. The CDR3 extends over 16 amino acids. The junction had 7 bases not matched to a gene; V was cut back by 0 bases and J by 3 bases.